Shown below are 22 T cell receptor beta chains from a single sample sequenced in a study of persistence of HIV-infected CD4 T cells. This was the immunoSEQ version 4 assay in survey mode. The protocol was immunoSEQ multiplex PCR, while the TCRdb copy is restricted to in-frame clones and leaves out a portion. The sample records more than 45,000 clones, more than 60% being singletons. The antigens of these receptors remain unknown. Stimulation used 8.5 to 10 ug/mL lysate from CMV-infected fibroblasts. CD40L/CD69 double-negative CD45RO-high memory CD4+ T cells were collected. The sequencing used CD4+ T cells sorted from PBMCs after roughly 20-hour stimulation, collected from a patient who received antiretroviral therapy. The receptors were gathered from an adult man with HIV who was CMV-seropositive.

The V call is TRBV5-4, the J call TRBJ2-3; TRBD2 aligns across 7 bases. The CDR3 runs 17 residues. Germline values: CDR1 SGHNT, CDR2 YYREEE (reference sequence). Trimming removed 2 bases from V and 0 bases from J; junction bases left unmatched: 9. CDR3 sequence: CASSFTWGGTSTDTQYF. CDR3 nucleotide sequence: TGTGCCAGCAGCTTCACCTGGGGGGGGACTAGCACAGATACGCAGTATTTT.

This chain uses TRBV7-2 with TRBJ1-2; 9 positions agree with TRBD1. V lost 5 bases to trimming and J lost 6 bases; unmatched junction nucleotides: 10. Germline assignment: CDR1 SGHTA and CDR2 FQGNSA. The CDR3 runs 15 residues. CDR3 coding DNA: TGTGCCAGCAGCCGTACAGGGGGCGCAAACGATGGCTACACCTTC. Protein: CASSRTGGANDGYTF. Looking up the rest from reference TRBV7-2 and TRBJ1-2 gives the full variable domain: GAGVSQSPSNKVTEKGKDVELRCDPISGHTALYWYRQSLGQGLEFLIYFQGNSAPDKSGLPSDRFSAERTGGSVSTLTIQRTQQEDSAVYLCASSRTGGANDGYTFGSGTRLTVV.

This clone showed up just once. This chain links TRBV10-3 with TRBJ1-5, with 7 bases identical to TRBD1. Germline values: CDR1 ENHRY, CDR2 SYGVKD. The junction had 1 base not matched to a gene; V was cut back by 2 bases and J by 0 bases. The CDR3 contains 15 residues. Written as DNA, the CDR3 is TGTGCCATCAGTGAGGGGACAGTTAGCAATCAGCCCCAGCATTTT. The encoded protein is CAISEGTVSNQPQHF.

The V call is TRBV9, the J call TRBJ2-1, with D unresolved. Germline V CDR1 and CDR2: SGDLS, YYNGEE. Trimming left V 0 bases short and J 8 bases short, with 12 bases between. This CDR3 has 14 amino acids. CDR3 coding DNA: TGTGCCAGCAGCGTAGGCCAGGCCTCCGATGAGCAGTTCTTC. Encoded protein: CASSVGQASDEQFF.

This clone was observed a single time. CDR3 bases: TGTGCCAGCAGTGAATTGGTAGCGGTTAACTACAATGAGCAGTTCTTC. Its translation: CASSELVAVNYNEQFF. The chain couples TRBV2 to TRBJ2-1; a weak D match, TRBD2 (6 bases). V lost 2 bases and J 3 bases, leaving 14 bases between the germline ends. Germline CDR1 is SNHLY and CDR2 is FYNNEI. The CDR3 consists of 16 residues.

The chain recombines TRBV6-6 with TRBJ2-7, with D possibly being TRBD1 (5 bases). Germline CDR1 is MNHNY and CDR2 is SVGAGI (reference sequence). V lost 3 bases and J 4 bases, leaving 16 bases between the germline ends. This CDR3 has 15 amino acids. The CDR3 here is CASSYSAGMKYEQYF. The CDR3 DNA is TGTGCCAGCAGTTATTCTGCAGGGATGAAATACGAGCAGTACTTC.

This chain links TRBV10-3 with TRBJ2-5; a possible D gene is TRBD1 (5 bases). This CDR3 spans 14 amino acids. Germline V gene sequence: CDR1 ENHRY, CDR2 SYGVKD. Trimming removed 0 bases at V and 2 bases at J, with 7 bases between. The CDR3 region is CAISESGPQETQYF. CDR3 nucleotides: TGTGCCATCAGTGAGTCGGGGCCGCAAGAGACCCAGTACTTC.

This clone was counted once. V usage is TRBV4-2 and J usage is TRBJ2-5, with 9 positions matching TRBD2. Germline V gene lookup returns CDR1 LGHNA and CDR2 YNFKEQ. Trimming removed 1 base from V and 4 bases from J; junction bases left unmatched: 7. The CDR3 totals 16 residues. The CDR3 spells CASSQVGQRGAETQYF. CDR3 bases: TGTGCCAGCAGCCAAGTTGGGCAGCGGGGGGCAGAGACCCAGTACTTC.

This chain joins TRBV25-1 and TRBJ1-5; 9 bases agree with TRBD1. The V gene's germline CDR1 is MGHDK and CDR2 SYGVNS. The CDR3 runs 15 residues. Trimming took 4 bases from V and 7 from J; bases not matched to a gene: 8. CDR3 loop: CASSAGQGNGQPQHF. CDR3 DNA: TGTGCCAGCAGTGCGGGACAGGGTAACGGACAGCCCCAGCATTTT.

In this sample, this clone turned up a few times. J is TRBJ1-5 and V is TRBV5-1; 7 nucleotides align to TRBD1. From germline, CDR1 is SGHRS and CDR2 YFSETQ. V dropped 4 bases and J dropped 0; count of bases not matched to a gene: 7. The CDR3 is 16 amino acids. CDR3 loop: CASSVSGTDSNQPQHF. The CDR3 DNA reads TGCGCCAGCAGCGTCTCCGGGACAGATAGCAATCAGCCCCAGCATTTT. The variable domain in full, completed from reference TRBV5-1 and TRBJ1-5, reads KAGVTQTPRYLIKTRGQQVTLSCSPISGHRSVSWYQQTPGQGLQFLFEYFSETQRNKGNFPGRFSGRQFSNSRSEMNVSTLELGDSALYLCASSVSGTDSNQPQHFGDGTRLSIL.

The chain combines TRBV19 with TRBJ1-5; possibly TRBD1 for D (5 bases). The germline V gene has CDR1 LNHDA and CDR2 SQIVND (reference sequence). The V end lost 7 bases, the J end lost 4 bases, and 8 bases lay between the germline ends. The CDR3 extends over 12 amino acids. The CDR3 region is CASMGLNQPQHF. Here the CDR3 DNA reads TGTGCCAGTATGGGGCTGAATCAGCCCCAGCATTTT. Combining the CDR3 with reference TRBV19 and TRBJ1-5 gives the whole variable domain DGGITQSPKYLFRKEGQNVTLSCEQNLNHDAMYWYRQDPGQGLRLIYYSQIVNDFQKGDIAEGYSVSREKKESFPLTVTSAQKNPTAFYLCASMGLNQPQHFGDGTRLSIL.

This sequence joins TRBV10-1 and TRBJ1-2, with D tentatively TRBD1 (6 bases). The V and J ends lost 4 bases and 5 bases respectively, with 11 bases between them. The CDR3 totals 13 residues. The V gene's germline CDR1 is WNHNN and CDR2 SYGVQD (reference sequence). DNA of the CDR3: TGCGCCAGCAGTGGTTCGAGGGGGTATGGCTACACCTTC. Translation gives CASSGSRGYGYTF.

The chain uses TRBV6-6 and TRBJ1-4; D unresolved. Germline V gives CDR1 MNHNY, CDR2 SVGAGI (reference sequence). This CDR3 has 12 residues. Trimming shortened V by 2 bases and J by 7 bases, and 5 bases separated the two germline ends. CDR3 region: CASSYAGEKLFF. CDR3 nucleotide sequence: TGTGCCAGCAGTTACGCGGGTGAAAAACTGTTTTTT.

This clone was detected a few times. The CDR3 is CASSENRVAQHF. The CDR3 DNA reads TGTGCCAGCAGTGAAAATCGGGTGGCCCAGCATTTT. The V gene is TRBV6-1, the J gene TRBJ1-5; D is ambiguous. V dropped 2 bases and J dropped 11 bases, with 10 bases sitting between them. This CDR3 region has 12 residues. Germline values: CDR1 MNHNS, CDR2 SASEGT.

The DNA of the CDR3 is TGTGCCAGCAGCTTAGATGGGGTGGGAGAGCAGTACTTC. The encoded protein is CASSLDGVGEQYF. This chain joins TRBV11-3 and TRBJ2-7; D remains ambiguous. The CDR3 consists of 13 residues. Germline values: CDR1 SGHNT, CDR2 YENEEA. V was pared by 0 bases and J by 7 bases, with 10 bases between.

CDR3 amino acids: CASGTGFYNEQFF. The CDR3 DNA reads as TGTGCCAGTGGGACAGGGTTCTACAATGAGCAGTTCTTC. The chain has TRBV19 and TRBJ2-1; TRBD1 matches 9 bases. Germline V CDR1 and CDR2: LNHDA, SQIVND (reference sequence). The length of the CDR3 is 13 residues. After removal of 8 bases from V and 3 bases from J, the junction contained 2 bases not matched to a gene.

A few counts support this clone. The chain combines TRBV29-1 with TRBJ1-1; no clear D. This CDR3 spans 12 amino acids. Germline values: CDR1 SQVTM, CDR2 ANQGSEA. V lost 2 bases and J 1 base, leaving 5 bases between the germline ends. The CDR3 nucleotides read TGCAGCGTTGAATGGAGGAACACTGAAGCTTTCTTT. It encodes CSVEWRNTEAFF.

The chain carries TRBV27 and TRBJ2-1, with 8 bases identical to TRBD1. Unmatched junction bases numbered 8, after V lost 3 bases and J lost 7 bases. Germline V CDR1 and CDR2: MNHEY, SMNVEV (reference sequence). The CDR3 length is 15 residues. CDR3 loop: CASSFGSGGRNEQFF. The DNA for the CDR3 is TGTGCCAGCAGTTTTGGCTCAGGGGGCCGGAATGAGCAGTTCTTC.

This clone has only a few counts. The CDR3 spells CASSQEIPPGLAGVSSYNEQFF. CDR3 DNA: TGTGCCAGCAGCCAAGAAATCCCCCCGGGACTAGCGGGGGTTAGCTCCTACAATGAGCAGTTCTTC. The rearrangement joins TRBV14 to TRBJ2-1; 14 bases are a match to TRBD2. The CDR3 length is 22 residues. Germline V gene lookup returns CDR1 SGHDN and CDR2 FVKESK. V gave up 0 bases and J gave up 0 bases; unmatched junction bases: 13. Filled out from reference TRBV14 and TRBJ2-1, the complete variable domain reads EAGVTQFPSHSVIEKGQTVTLRCDPISGHDNLYWYRRVMGKEIKFLLHFVKESKQDESGMPNNRFLAERTGGTYSTLKVQPAELEDSGVYFCASSQEIPPGLAGVSSYNEQFFGPGTRLTVL.

This chain connects TRBV19 to TRBJ2-1; 9 bases are a match to TRBD1. CDR1 is LNHDA and CDR2 is SQIVND in the germline V gene (reference sequence). V was pared by 6 bases and J by 2 bases, with 2 bases of the junction left unmatched. This CDR3 is built from 14 residues. The CDR3 nucleotides read TGTGCCAGTAGAGGACAGGGGACCTACAATGAGCAGTTCTTC. Encoded protein: CASRGQGTYNEQFF.

The V and J genes are TRBV29-1 and TRBJ1-1; D is perhaps TRBD1 (6 bases). The CDR3 runs to 12 residues. Germline V CDR1 and CDR2: SQVTM, ANQGSEA. V lost 7 bases and J lost 4, with 13 bases in between. This CDR3 is CSAQTGSTEAFF. CDR3 in DNA: TGCAGCGCCCAGACAGGATCCACTGAAGCTTTCTTT.

The chain couples TRBV30 to TRBJ1-5, with TRBD1 matching over 7 bases. The trim removed 0 bases at V and 6 bases at J, leaving 8 bases unmatched. CDR1 is GTSNPN and CDR2 is SVGIG in the germline V gene (reference sequence). The CDR3 sequence is 15 residues long. CDR3 residues: CAWSVGDRAGQPQHF. CDR3 nucleotide sequence: TGTGCCTGGAGTGTGGGAGACAGGGCCGGTCAGCCCCAGCATTTT. The whole variable domain, remainder taken from reference TRBV30 and TRBJ1-5, is SQTIHQWPATLVQPVGSPLSLECTVEGTSNPNLYWYRQAAGRGLQLLFYSVGIGQISSEVPQNLSASRPQDRQFILSSKKLLLSDSGFYLCAWSVGDRAGQPQHFGDGTRLSIL.